This T cell receptor beta chain was identified in a study of T-cell memory formation after mild COVID-19. 5'RACE, which relied on constant-segment primers, yielded TCR alpha and TCR beta cDNA libraries carrying sample barcodes and UMIs. TCRdb fed the 5' RACE reads into MiXCR, producing one record per CDR3 protein. The table lists approximately 190,000 distinct CDR3 sequences, approximately 20% of them singletons. This clonotype was detected only a few times. Its antigen is unknown. This CDR3 is 13 amino acids long. From germline, CDR1 is MNHEY and CDR2 SMNVEV (reference sequence). The J segment lost 4 bases and the V segment lost 7 bases, leaving 5 bases of the junction unmatched. General observations from the study: Clones contracting over day 15 to 85 were CD4/CD8 balanced, with later expanders leaning CD4+. Second-wave clones that peaked on day 37 lacked confirmed SARS-CoV-2 specificity.

This clonotype was obtained from an adult woman who had mild COVID-19 (a few samples of this study predate the infection). Cell type and time point are not known. Sequences were obtained from PBMCs or a T cell subset sorted from them (not recorded which). This chain links TRBV27 with TRBJ1-1; 8 nucleotides line up with TRBD1. The CDR3 reads CASMITGGTEAFF. For the CDR3, the DNA is TGTGCCAGCATGATTACAGGGGGCACTGAAGCTTTCTTT.